Here is one T cell receptor beta chain with its context. Antigen unknown. The data were produced by immunoSEQ multiplex PCR, yet TCRdb's version contains in-frame clones alone and is incomplete. The sample includes about 40,000 clones, 75% to 95% of them seen just once. The source of the sample is a study of graft-versus-host responses after intestinal transplantation. Study outcomes and limitations: Peak levels of circulating GvH clones tracked with early post-transplant HvG declines. GvH clones detected in recipient marrow included some appearing first in ileum or blood.

Germline loops: CDR1 MRHNA, CDR2 SNTAGT. The CDR3 consists of 18 residues. V dropped 5 bases and J dropped 1; count of bases not matched to a gene: 15. Sequences were derived from PBMCs, sampled about 310 days after intestinal transplant. This TCR derives from a human patient who received an intestinal transplant, so some T cells may come from the graft donor. This rearrangement joins TRBV6-4 to TRBJ2-5, with 8 nucleotides matching TRBD2. CDR3 nucleotide sequence: TGTGCCAGCAGTCACTTCCCAGCGGTACTAGCGGTCCAAGAGACCCAGTACTTC. It codes for CASSHFPAVLAVQETQYF.